This TCR beta chain was recovered during a study of blood T cell repertoires in COVID-19. On the study more broadly: Samples taken during acute and convalescent COVID-19 were collected in the United States, Italy and Spain. T cells, B-cell-depleted T cells, or PBMCs supplied cDNA or gDNA.

This CDR3 is built from 16 residues. With 7 bases clipped from V and 5 bases from J, the junction kept 11 bases outside the gene matches. The V gene's germline CDR1 is SGHRS and CDR2 YFSETQ. Per the study methods: Reference gene primer amplification yielded estimated nucleated cell counts. The assay was immunoSEQ multiplex PCR, and TCRdb's table has in-frame clones only and misses some. The V and J calls and clone size are taken from that table; D and trimming were inferred from the DNA. The table shows some 240,000 clones, with approximately 78% occurring only once. This clone was counted a few times.

Sequencing was performed on peripheral blood. V and J are TRBV5-1 and TRBJ2-2, with TRBD1 matching 10 bases. This receptor was identified in a woman aged 55-69 years with active or convalescent COVID-19. CDR3 sequence (DNA): TGCGCCAGCTCCAAGGGACAGGGGCAGAGGACCGGGGAGCTGTTTTTT. Translated, it gives CASSKGQGQRTGELFF.